This T cell receptor beta chain originates from a study of early T cells in non-severe SARS-CoV-2 infection. Study-level background: Sequencing was performed on bulk RNA from unsorted whole blood, leaving chains unpaired. Whole-study results and caveats: Sequences matched to VDJdb favored anti-spike CD8 responses, while private and CD4 specificities were missed.

The CDR3 has 18 residues. Deletions cut 1 base from V and 0 bases from J, with 16 bases between. Germline V gene lookup returns CDR1 SEHNR and CDR2 FQNEAQ (reference sequence). As for this clonotype: Its target is unknown.

Individual cDNA molecules were tagged with unique molecular identifiers. TCRdb redid the calling of the 5' RACE reads with MiXCR, one entry per CDR3 protein. The data show roughly 120,000 distinct CDR3 sequences, about 16% seen once. This clonotype was sampled from an adult who was a healthcare worker with PCR-confirmed SARS-CoV-2 infection or an uninfected control (not recorded which). This chain joins TRBV7-9 and TRBJ2-4, with D tentatively TRBD2 (6 bases). The sequenced material came from whole blood. In nucleotides, the CDR3 is TGTGCCAGCAGCTTAGTCGCGGGATCCGTGCTAGCCAAAAACATTCAGTACTTC. This codes for CASSLVAGSVLAKNIQYF.